The T cell receptor beta chain under discussion was sequenced for a study of T cell repertoires and HLA-DP antigens. Germline CDR1 is LNHDA and CDR2 is SQIVND (reference sequence). Trimming took 3 bases from V and 0 from J; bases not matched to a gene: 4. The CDR3 length is 15 residues. Average purity of the negatively selected CD4+ T cells was around 98%. Notes on this clone: Its antigen is currently unknown.

Study observations and caveats: Previously undetected clones averaged 36.3% and 50.6% against the two alleles respectively.

The primer mix covered 54 TRBV segments and 13 TRBJ segments. The assay was immunoSEQ multiplex PCR, and TCRdb's table has in-frame clones only and misses some. This table has about 89,000 clones, around 86% appearing once. The origin of this receptor is a man in his fifties in good health and CMV-seronegative. Material: CD4+ T cells from PBMCs. The J gene is TRBJ2-7, the V gene TRBV19, with 8 bases aligning to TRBD1. CDR3 protein: CASSMTGTGSYEQYF. The CDR3 nucleotides are TGTGCCAGTAGTATGACCGGGACAGGCTCCTACGAGCAGTACTTC.